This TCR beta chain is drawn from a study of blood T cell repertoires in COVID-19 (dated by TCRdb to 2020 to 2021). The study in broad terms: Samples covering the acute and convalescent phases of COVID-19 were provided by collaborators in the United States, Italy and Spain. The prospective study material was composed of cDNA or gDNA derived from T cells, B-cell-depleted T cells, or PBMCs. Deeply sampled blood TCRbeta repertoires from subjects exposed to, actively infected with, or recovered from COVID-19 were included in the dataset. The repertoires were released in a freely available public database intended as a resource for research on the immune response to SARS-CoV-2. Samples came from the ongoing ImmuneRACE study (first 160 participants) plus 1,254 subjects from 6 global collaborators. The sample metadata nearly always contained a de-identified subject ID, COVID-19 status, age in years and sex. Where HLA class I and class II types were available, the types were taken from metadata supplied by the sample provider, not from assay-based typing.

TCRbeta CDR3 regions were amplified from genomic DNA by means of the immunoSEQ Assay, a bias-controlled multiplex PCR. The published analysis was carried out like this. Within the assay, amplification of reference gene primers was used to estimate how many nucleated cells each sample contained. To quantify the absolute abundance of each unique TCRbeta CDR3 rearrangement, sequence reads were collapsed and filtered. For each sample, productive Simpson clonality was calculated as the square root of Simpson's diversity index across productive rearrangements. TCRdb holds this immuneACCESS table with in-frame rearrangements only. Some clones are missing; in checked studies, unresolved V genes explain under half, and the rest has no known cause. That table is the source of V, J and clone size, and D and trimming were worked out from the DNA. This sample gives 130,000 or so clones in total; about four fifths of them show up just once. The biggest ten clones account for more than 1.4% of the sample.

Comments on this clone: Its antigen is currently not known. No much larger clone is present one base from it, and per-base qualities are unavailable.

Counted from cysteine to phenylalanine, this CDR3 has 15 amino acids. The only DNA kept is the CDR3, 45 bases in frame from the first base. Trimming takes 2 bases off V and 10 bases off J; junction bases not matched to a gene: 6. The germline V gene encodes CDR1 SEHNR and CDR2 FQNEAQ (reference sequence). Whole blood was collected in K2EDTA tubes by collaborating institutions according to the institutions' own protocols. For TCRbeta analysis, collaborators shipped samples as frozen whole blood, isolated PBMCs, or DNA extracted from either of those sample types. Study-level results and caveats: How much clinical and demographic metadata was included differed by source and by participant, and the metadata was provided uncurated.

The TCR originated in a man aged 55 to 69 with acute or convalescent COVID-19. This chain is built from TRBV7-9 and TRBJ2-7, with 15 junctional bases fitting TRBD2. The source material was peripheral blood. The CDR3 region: CASSLRTSGRDSQYF. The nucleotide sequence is TGTGCCAGCAGCTTACGGACTAGCGGGAGGGACTCACAGTACTTC.